The 25 T cell receptor beta chains presented below share a single source sample, sequenced in a study of OX40 agonist ivuxolimab in advanced cancers. The library was produced with the immunoSEQ multiplex PCR assay. The source is immuneACCESS, and TCRdb retained only in-frame sequences with V and J called. Part of the clones is not carried over; for the studies checked, unresolved V genes explain less than half of this, and the remainder is unexplained. Across this sample there are about 84,000 clones, with more than 80% seen only once. The top ten clones comprise approximately 0.22% of the sample. The sample in question was CD4+ or CD8+ T cells sorted from blood, obtained in a trial of the OX40 agonist ivuxolimab. Source of these receptors: an adult with an advanced solid tumor such as melanoma, head and neck, liver or kidney cancer.

The rearrangement joins TRBV4-2 to TRBJ1-4; 12 bases match TRBD1. Germline CDR1 LGHNA, CDR2 YNFKEQ. V shed 2 bases, J shed 11 bases, and the junction held 9 bases outside the gene matches. This CDR3 contains 16 residues. The CDR3 nucleotides are TGTGCCAGCAGCCAACTCATGGGACAGGGGGCTGGGAAACTGTTTTTT. Translating gives CASSQLMGQGAGKLFF.

This chain uses TRBV15 with TRBJ2-5; no definite D call. The CDR3 spans 13 residues. Germline V gives CDR1 LNHNV, CDR2 YYDKDF (reference sequence). Trimming stripped 1 base from V and 0 bases from J, with 3 bases between. The CDR3 is CATSRGYQETQYF. The CDR3 DNA reads TGTGCCACCAGCAGAGGGTACCAAGAGACCCAGTACTTC.

The genes are TRBV28 and TRBJ2-1; 11 bases match TRBD1. This CDR3 region has 14 residues. Germline CDR1 MDHEN, CDR2 SYDVKM. The V gene end was trimmed by 6 bases and the J gene end by 7 bases; junction bases not matched to a gene: 5. CDR3 loop: CASRVGTGGNEQFF. The CDR3 DNA follows: TGTGCCAGCAGAGTCGGGACAGGGGGTAATGAGCAGTTCTTC.

The V call is TRBV5-1, the J call TRBJ2-1, with D perhaps matching TRBD1 (5 bases). The V end was cut by 4 bases, the J end by 3 bases, with 8 bases between. The germline CDR1 and CDR2 sequences are SGHRS and YFSETQ. The CDR3 loop spans 13 amino acids. CDR3 DNA sequence: TGCGCCAGCAGCCTGGACAACTACAATGAGCAGTTCTTC. This codes for CASSLDNYNEQFF.

The V and J genes are TRBV15 and TRBJ2-7, with D unresolved. The CDR3 loop spans 13 amino acids. Trimming shortened V by 0 bases and J by 5 bases, and 8 bases separated the two germline ends. CDR1 is LNHNV, CDR2 YYDKDF, per germline (reference sequence). This chain's CDR3 is CATSRDRRNEQYF. In DNA form, the CDR3 reads TGTGCCACCAGCAGAGATCGGCGGAACGAGCAGTACTTC.

CDR3 in DNA: TGCGCCAGCAGCTGGGGACTAGCGGGGACAGATACGCAGTATTTT. Amino acid sequence: CASSWGLAGTDTQYF. This chain uses TRBV5-1 with TRBJ2-3, with 13 nucleotides matching TRBD2. CDR1 is SGHRS and CDR2 is YFSETQ in the germline V gene. The CDR3 sequence is 15 residues long. J gave up 3 bases and V 3 bases, and 1 base lay outside the gene matches.

This clone was seen just once. V usage is TRBV6-5 and J usage is TRBJ2-7, with D tentatively TRBD2 (5 bases). Germline V gives CDR1 MNHEY, CDR2 SVGAGI. V was clipped by 3 bases and J by 6 bases, with 12 bases between them. CDR3 length: 13 amino acids. The CDR3, as DNA: TGTGCCAGCAGTTATAGAGGGTACGGCGAGCAGTACTTC. Its protein is CASSYRGYGEQYF.

The chain carries TRBV28 and TRBJ2-5; TRBD1 matches at 9 bases. The CDR3 length is 16 residues. Germline CDR1 is MDHEN and CDR2 is SYDVKM. V was pared by 1 base and J by 4 bases, with 7 bases of the junction left unmatched. The CDR3 loop is CASSLFTGTGSETQYF. In DNA, the CDR3 is TGTGCCAGCAGTTTATTTACCGGGACAGGGTCAGAGACCCAGTACTTC.

The V gene is TRBV7-3, the J gene TRBJ2-2; 7 nucleotides align to TRBD2. Trimming removed 9 bases from V and 2 bases from J; junction bases left unmatched: 9. CDR1 is SGHTA, CDR2 FQGTGA, per germline. This CDR3 comprises 15 residues. CDR3 region: CARRNGRRNTGELFF. The CDR3 DNA follows: TGTGCCAGGAGGAACGGGAGGAGAAACACCGGGGAGCTGTTTTTT.

This rearrangement joins TRBV5-4 to TRBJ2-5; unclear D gene. V dropped 2 bases and J dropped 3 bases, with 8 bases sitting between them. The germline V gene encodes CDR1 SGHNT and CDR2 YYREEE (reference sequence). The CDR3 extends over 13 amino acids. As DNA, the CDR3 is TGTGCCAGCAGCTTCTTACCAGAAGAGACCCAGTACTTC. This translates into CASSFLPEETQYF.

The gene calls are TRBV6-5 and TRBJ2-7; 10 bases line up with TRBD2. Germline lookup yields CDR1 MNHEY and CDR2 SVGAGI. The J segment lost 2 bases and the V segment lost 5 bases, leaving 6 bases of the junction unmatched. The CDR3 runs 15 residues. The CDR3 is CASSRSGRGTYEQYF. CDR3 in DNA: TGTGCCAGCAGTCGAAGCGGGAGGGGAACCTACGAGCAGTACTTC.

The chain couples TRBV19 to TRBJ1-5; no clear D gene. Trimming left V 7 bases short and J 5 bases short, with 15 bases between. The CDR3 consists of 14 residues. The germline CDR1 and CDR2 sequences are LNHDA and SQIVND (reference sequence). The CDR3 DNA sequence: TGTGCCAGTAACCTCGGACGGGAAGATCAGCCCCAGCATTTT. Translating gives CASNLGREDQPQHF.

V is TRBV2 and J is TRBJ1-5; a weak D match, TRBD1 (5 bases). The CDR3 spans 16 residues. Per the germline V gene, CDR1 is SNHLY and CDR2 is FYNNEI. V was trimmed by 3 bases and J by 5 bases, leaving 17 bases between them. The CDR3 protein is CASSDGTTAGYQPQHF. The CDR3 region has the DNA TGTGCCAGCAGTGACGGGACCACAGCGGGATATCAGCCCCAGCATTTT.

V usage is TRBV5-1 and J usage is TRBJ1-1; D call uncertain. The CDR3 is 13 amino acids. Trimming left V 0 bases short and J 5 bases short, with 8 bases between. CDR1 SGHRS and CDR2 YFSETQ come from the germline V gene. The CDR3 DNA sequence: TGCGCCAGCAGCTTGGCGGCGGCGACTGAAGCTTTCTTT. Its protein is CASSLAAATEAFF.

The chain joins TRBV10-1 to TRBJ2-5; 7 nucleotides agree with TRBD2. This CDR3 comprises 12 residues. With V trimmed by 4 bases and J by 5 bases, 1 base remained unmatched. Germline CDR1 is WNHNN and CDR2 is SYGVQD (reference sequence). The CDR3 DNA reads TGCGCCAGCAGTGGGGAGGGGGAGACCCAGTACTTC. This codes for CASSGEGETQYF.

This clone was counted a few times. V and J are TRBV9 and TRBJ2-1; possible D gene TRBD1, 5 bases. The CDR3 consists of 15 residues. V was pared by 3 bases and J by 8 bases, with 18 bases between. Germline assignment: CDR1 SGDLS and CDR2 YYNGEE. The CDR3 loop reads CASSEDNSPFDEQFF. Here the CDR3 DNA reads TGTGCCAGCAGCGAGGACAACTCACCCTTCGATGAGCAGTTCTTC.

This chain uses TRBV12-2 with TRBJ2-1; TRBD1, as called in the table, went unchecked against the DNA. TRBV12-2 is designated a pseudogene. CDR3 size: 14 residues. CDR3 sequence (DNA): TGTGCAAGTCGGGGCCACAGGGGGGACAATGAGCAGTTCTTC. It encodes CASRGHRGDNEQFF.

The chain recombines TRBV5-1 with TRBJ2-3; D might be TRBD1 (6 bases). This CDR3 is 17 amino acids long. Germline CDR1 SGHRS, CDR2 YFSETQ. Trimming stripped 0 bases from V and 1 base from J, with 15 bases between. The CDR3, as DNA: TGCGCCAGCAGCTTGGTTGGACCAGGGGCTGGCACAGATACGCAGTATTTT. The encoded protein is CASSLVGPGAGTDTQYF.

The CDR3 sequence: CASSQGSSYNSPLHF. In DNA form, the CDR3 reads TGCGCCAGCAGTCAAGGCAGCTCCTATAATTCACCCCTCCACTTT. The chain recombines TRBV23-1 with TRBJ1-6; D gene unclear. TRBV23-1 is flagged as an ORF with uncertain function. Deletions cut 2 bases from V and 0 bases from J, with 5 bases between. The CDR3 loop spans 15 amino acids.

The CDR3 coding sequence is TGTGCCAGCAGTGAGGAACAGGGCGGGGGGCGGCGGCAGCCCCAGCATTTT. As protein: CASSEEQGGGRRQPQHF. The rearrangement uses TRBV6-1 and TRBJ1-5, with D perhaps matching TRBD1 (6 bases). Per the germline V gene, CDR1 is MNHNS and CDR2 is SASEGT. This CDR3 is 17 amino acids long. V shed 3 bases and J shed 7 bases, with 22 bases lying between them.

The chain links TRBV6-1 to TRBJ1-1, with D perhaps matching TRBD1 (6 bases). CDR1 is MNHNS, CDR2 SASEGT, per germline. The V and J ends lost 2 bases and 6 bases respectively, with 16 bases between them. The CDR3 runs 15 residues. CDR3: CASSEIPGAGSEAFF. DNA of the CDR3: TGTGCCAGCAGTGAAATCCCGGGGGCAGGCTCTGAAGCTTTCTTT.

The rearrangement joins TRBV7-3 to TRBJ2-1, with D uncertain. The CDR3 spans 11 residues. V lost 2 bases and J lost 8, with 4 bases in between. Germline CDR1 and CDR2: SGHTA and FQGTGA. The CDR3 reads CASSLVHEQFF. DNA of the CDR3: TGTGCCAGCAGCTTAGTACATGAGCAGTTCTTC.

The chain couples TRBV9 to TRBJ2-1, with TRBD2 identical over 7 bases. This CDR3 region has 15 residues. The trim removed 0 bases at V and 7 bases at J, leaving 7 bases unmatched. Per the germline V gene, CDR1 is SGDLS and CDR2 is YYNGEE. CDR3 coding DNA: TGTGCCAGCAGCGTAGTAGCCGGACTAGGTAATGAGCAGTTCTTC. Translated: CASSVVAGLGNEQFF.

V is TRBV11-3 and J is TRBJ1-5; D gene ambiguous. The CDR3 extends over 16 amino acids. Trimming pared 6 bases from V and 1 base from J, leaving 16 bases between. Germline lookup yields CDR1 SGHNT and CDR2 YENEEA. CDR3 protein: CASSAGSLESNQPQHF. DNA of the CDR3: TGTGCCAGCAGTGCCGGGTCCTTGGAGAGCAATCAGCCCCAGCATTTT.

The chain carries TRBV30 and TRBJ2-7, with D uncertain. This CDR3 is built from 14 residues. Germline V lookup: CDR1 GTSNPN, CDR2 SVGIG (reference sequence). V was trimmed by 3 bases and J by 3 bases, leaving 15 bases between them. The CDR3 bases are TGTGCCTGGAGGCGGTCCTGGAACGGCTACGAGCAGTACTTC. Its protein product is CAWRRSWNGYEQYF.